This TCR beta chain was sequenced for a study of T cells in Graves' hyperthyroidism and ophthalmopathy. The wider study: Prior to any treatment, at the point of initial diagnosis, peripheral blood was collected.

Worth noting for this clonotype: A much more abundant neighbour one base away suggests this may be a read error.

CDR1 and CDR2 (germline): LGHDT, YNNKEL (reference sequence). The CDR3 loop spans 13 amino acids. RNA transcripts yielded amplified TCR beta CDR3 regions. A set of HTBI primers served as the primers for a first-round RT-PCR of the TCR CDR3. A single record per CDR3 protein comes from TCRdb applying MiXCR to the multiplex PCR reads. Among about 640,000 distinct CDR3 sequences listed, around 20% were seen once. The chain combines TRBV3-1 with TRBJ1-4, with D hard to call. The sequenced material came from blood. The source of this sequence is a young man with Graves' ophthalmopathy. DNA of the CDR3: TGTGCCAGCAGCCAAGGGGATTGGGAAAAACTGGTTTTT. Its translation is CASSQGDWEKLVF.